The rows below give T cell receptor beta chains drawn from one sample of a study of T cells in localized non-small cell lung cancer. Sequencing was performed with immunoSEQ multiplex PCR; in TCRdb, only in-frame clones are kept and a portion is missing. The data hold 86,000 or so clones, with about four fifths observed a single time. The material was peripheral blood, obtained before any cancer treatment. These receptors all come from a man aged 35 to 70 with stage I lung adenocarcinoma. Both conserved end residues are part of each CDR3. Each record gives: J gene, V gene, clone size, D gene, CDR3 DNA, CDR3 protein. A D gene is named only where the DNA matches it firmly. Some rows mark clone size as missing; the rest say once, few, many or name a class of expanded clone.

J gene: TRBJ2-5; V gene: TRBV13; clone size: NA; D gene: NA; CDR3 DNA: TGTGCCAGCACCCGTCCCACGGGACAATCTATACAAGAGACCCAGTACTTC; CDR3 protein: CASTRPTGQSIQETQYF
J gene: TRBJ2-2; V gene: TRBV6-5; clone size: NA; D gene: TRBD1; CDR3 DNA: TGTGCCAGCAGCCGACAGGGGGCGCAAACCGGGGAGCTGTTTTTT; CDR3 protein: CASSRQGAQTGELFF
J gene: TRBJ2-2; V gene: TRBV2; clone size: NA; D gene: TRBD1; CDR3 DNA: TGTGCCAGCAGTCCGGACAGGGGCGTTGACACCGGGGAGCTGTTTTTT; CDR3 protein: CASSPDRGVDTGELFF
J gene: TRBJ2-7; V gene: TRBV7-3; clone size: NA; D gene: NA; CDR3 DNA: TGTGCCAGCAGCTCTACGGGAGCCCCCCGGTACGAGCAGTACTTC; CDR3 protein: CASSSTGAPRYEQYF
J gene: TRBJ1-3; V gene: TRBV9; clone size: NA; D gene: NA; CDR3 DNA: TGTGCCAGCAGTACCCAGGGGAAGCCTGGAAACACCATATATTTT; CDR3 protein: CASSTQGKPGNTIYF
J gene: TRBJ2-6; V gene: TRBV7-3; clone size: few; D gene: NA; CDR3 DNA: TGTGCCAGCAGCTTGCAGGGGACTGGGGCCAACGTCCTGACTTTC; CDR3 protein: CASSLQGTGANVLTF
J gene: TRBJ1-1; V gene: TRBV5-1; clone size: NA; D gene: TRBD1; CDR3 DNA: TGCGCCAGCGCCCTCGCGGGACAGGGCGGAGCTTTCTTT; CDR3 protein: CASALAGQGGAFF
J gene: TRBJ2-5; V gene: TRBV7-7; clone size: once; D gene: NA; CDR3 DNA: TGTGCTAGCAGCATTAGCGGATACCAAGAGACCCAGTACTTC; CDR3 protein: CASSISGYQETQYF
J gene: TRBJ2-7; V gene: TRBV6-5; clone size: NA; D gene: NA; CDR3 DNA: TGTGCCAGCAGTAGGACAGCCTTCTCCTACGAGCAGTACTTC; CDR3 protein: CASSRTAFSYEQYF
J gene: TRBJ2-5; V gene: TRBV7-3; clone size: NA; D gene: NA; CDR3 DNA: TGTGCCAGCAGCTTACGAGGTGGCGGAGAGACCCAGTACTTC; CDR3 protein: CASSLRGGGETQYF